These T cell receptor beta chains were read from a single sample in a study of early T cells in non-severe SARS-CoV-2 infection. TCRdb reprocessed the 5' RACE reads via MiXCR and lists one record per CDR3 protein. This table holds approximately 45,000 distinct CDR3 sequences, around 6.9% found once. The sequencing sample was made of whole blood. The source is an adult who was a healthcare worker with PCR-confirmed SARS-CoV-2 infection or an uninfected control (not recorded which). Each CDR3 is given with its conserved first and last residue. Each record gives: CDR3 protein, CDR3 DNA, D gene, V gene, J gene, clone size. The D gene is left open where the match is weak. Size is stated for part of the rows, as once, few or many counts, or as a class when the clone is expanded.

CDR3 protein: CASSNFFRLISGNTIYF
CDR3 DNA: TGTGCCAGCAGCAATTTCTTTAGGCTGATCTCTGGAAACACCATATATTTT
D gene: .
V gene: TRBV21-1
J gene: TRBJ1-3
clone size: few

CDR3 protein: CASSYKGANTGELFF
CDR3 DNA: TGTGCCAGCAGTTATAAGGGGGCGAACACCGGGGAGCTGTTTTTT
D gene: .
V gene: TRBV12-3/TRBV12-4
J gene: TRBJ2-2
clone size: few

CDR3 protein: CSALTDTGELFF
CDR3 DNA: TGCAGCGCACTCACAGACACCGGGGAGCTGTTTTTT
D gene: .
V gene: TRBV29-1
J gene: TRBJ2-2
clone size: few

CDR3 protein: CASSDGGSQNTEAFF
CDR3 DNA: TGTGCCAGCAGTGATGGGGGGTCCCAGAACACTGAAGCTTTCTTT
D gene: .
V gene: TRBV25-1
J gene: TRBJ1-1
clone size: few

CDR3 protein: CASSPTGQGTYEQYF
CDR3 DNA: TGTGCCAGCTCACCTACGGGACAGGGAACCTACGAGCAGTACTTC
D gene: TRBD1
V gene: TRBV18
J gene: TRBJ2-7
clone size: many

CDR3 protein: CASSSGLMNTEAFF
CDR3 DNA: TGTGCCAGCAGTTCGGGACTGATGAACACTGAAGCTTTCTTT
D gene: .
V gene: TRBV6-2/TRBV6-3
J gene: TRBJ1-1
clone size: medium-sized

CDR3 protein: CASSFRRDTEAFF
CDR3 DNA: TGCGCCAGCAGCTTTAGAAGGGACACTGAAGCTTTCTTT
D gene: .
V gene: TRBV5-1
J gene: TRBJ1-1
clone size: many

CDR3 protein: CASSRVGQGARGYTF
CDR3 DNA: TGCGCCAGCAGCAGGGTGGGACAGGGGGCGCGTGGCTACACCTTC
D gene: TRBD1
V gene: TRBV4-1
J gene: TRBJ1-2
clone size: few

CDR3 protein: CASLSLAYNEQFF
CDR3 DNA: TGTGCCAGTCTCAGTTTGGCCTACAATGAGCAGTTCTTC
D gene: .
V gene: TRBV2
J gene: TRBJ2-1
clone size: many

CDR3 protein: CASSPPSAGGPPAQYF
CDR3 DNA: TGTGCCAGCAGCCCCCCCTCAGCGGGGGGGCCGCCTGCGCAGTATTTT
D gene: TRBD2
V gene: TRBV9
J gene: TRBJ2-3
clone size: many

CDR3 protein: CASSLAGVQETQYF
CDR3 DNA: TGTGCCAGTTCTCTAGCGGGGGTACAAGAGACCCAGTACTTC
D gene: TRBD2
V gene: TRBV19
J gene: TRBJ2-5
clone size: few

CDR3 protein: CASSLAGGVYTEAFF
CDR3 DNA: TGTGCCAGCAGCTTGGCGGGGGGCGTGTACACTGAAGCTTTCTTT
D gene: .
V gene: TRBV5-5
J gene: TRBJ1-1
clone size: .

CDR3 protein: CASSPVRAAYQETQYF
CDR3 DNA: TGTGCCAGCTCACCGGTCCGGGCGGCGTACCAAGAGACCCAGTACTTC
D gene: .
V gene: TRBV18
J gene: TRBJ2-5
clone size: few

CDR3 protein: CASSPAGGSSTGELFF
CDR3 DNA: TGTGCCAGCTCACCAGCAGGGGGCTCCAGCACCGGGGAGCTGTTTTTT
D gene: TRBD1
V gene: TRBV18
J gene: TRBJ2-2
clone size: .

CDR3 protein: CASSHKGAETQYF
CDR3 DNA: TGTGCCAGCTCACACAAGGGGGCAGAGACCCAGTACTTC
D gene: TRBD1
V gene: TRBV18
J gene: TRBJ2-5
clone size: few

CDR3 protein: CSVEEDTAYNEQFF
CDR3 DNA: TGCAGCGTTGAGGAGGACACGGCCTACAATGAGCAGTTCTTC
D gene: .
V gene: TRBV29-1
J gene: TRBJ2-1
clone size: .

CDR3 protein: CASSITGTGGTEAFF
CDR3 DNA: TGTGCCAGCAGCATTACCGGGACAGGGGGCACTGAAGCTTTCTTT
D gene: TRBD1
V gene: TRBV11-2
J gene: TRBJ1-1
clone size: many

CDR3 protein: CSAPDRTLNEKLFF
CDR3 DNA: TGCAGTGCACCCGACCGCACTCTTAATGAAAAACTGTTTTTT
D gene: .
V gene: TRBV20-1
J gene: TRBJ1-4
clone size: few

CDR3 protein: CASSSTGTVYEQYF
CDR3 DNA: TGTGCCAGCAGCTCGACAGGTACCGTCTACGAGCAGTACTTC
D gene: .
V gene: TRBV7-2
J gene: TRBJ2-7
clone size: many

CDR3 protein: CASSSEVDRGRQFF
CDR3 DNA: TGTGCCAGCAGCTCCGAGGTCGACAGGGGACGTCAGTTCTTC
D gene: TRBD1
V gene: TRBV7-9
J gene: TRBJ2-1
clone size: few

CDR3 protein: CSARGDRNEAFF
CDR3 DNA: TGCAGTGCTAGAGGGGACAGGAATGAAGCTTTCTTT
D gene: TRBD1
V gene: TRBV20-1
J gene: TRBJ1-1
clone size: many

CDR3 protein: CASRAGQETYEQYF
CDR3 DNA: TGTGCCAGCAGGGCAGGGCAGGAGACCTACGAGCAGTACTTC
D gene: .
V gene: TRBV12-3/TRBV12-4
J gene: TRBJ2-7
clone size: many

CDR3 protein: CAISEASGRNNEQFF
CDR3 DNA: TGTGCCATCAGTGAGGCTAGCGGGAGGAACAATGAGCAGTTCTTC
D gene: TRBD2
V gene: TRBV10-3
J gene: TRBJ2-1
clone size: many

CDR3 protein: CASSSLAGGNTDTQYF
CDR3 DNA: TGTGCCAGCAGTTCCCTAGCGGGGGGGAACACAGATACGCAGTATTTT
D gene: TRBD2
V gene: TRBV12-3/TRBV12-4
J gene: TRBJ2-3
clone size: many

CDR3 protein: CASSLEGIGTDTQYF
CDR3 DNA: TGTGCCAGCAGCTTAGAGGGGATTGGGACAGATACGCAGTATTTT
D gene: .
V gene: TRBV13
J gene: TRBJ2-3
clone size: many

CDR3 protein: CASSFQGNQPQHF
CDR3 DNA: TGTGCCAGCAGCTTCCAGGGGAATCAGCCCCAGCATTTT
D gene: .
V gene: TRBV11-2
J gene: TRBJ1-5
clone size: many

CDR3 protein: CASTYRGYQETQYF
CDR3 DNA: TGTGCCAGCACCTACAGGGGGTACCAAGAGACCCAGTACTTC
D gene: TRBD1
V gene: TRBV7-2
J gene: TRBJ2-5
clone size: .

CDR3 protein: CASSRRGLARTSTDTQYF
CDR3 DNA: TGTGCCAGCAGTCGCAGGGGACTAGCCCGAACTAGCACAGATACGCAGTATTTT
D gene: TRBD2
V gene: TRBV12-3/TRBV12-4
J gene: TRBJ2-3
clone size: few

CDR3 protein: CASSLGAGGADEQFF
CDR3 DNA: TGTGCCAGCAGCTTAGGGGCAGGGGGCGCGGATGAGCAGTTCTTC
D gene: TRBD1
V gene: TRBV11-2
J gene: TRBJ2-1
clone size: .

CDR3 protein: CASSLRFTDSNQPQHF
CDR3 DNA: TGTGCCAGCAGTTTAAGGTTTACAGATAGCAATCAGCCCCAGCATTTT
D gene: .
V gene: TRBV27
J gene: TRBJ1-5
clone size: few

CDR3 protein: CAWSETRDLGQYF
CDR3 DNA: TGTGCCTGGAGTGAGACCCGGGATCTCGGGCAGTACTTC
D gene: .
V gene: TRBV30
J gene: TRBJ2-7
clone size: medium-sized

CDR3 protein: CASSPRGQSDSGNTIYF
CDR3 DNA: TGTGCCAGCTCGCCGAGGGGACAGTCCGACTCTGGAAACACCATATATTTT
D gene: TRBD1
V gene: TRBV18
J gene: TRBJ1-3
clone size: many

CDR3 protein: CASSRGTRQGNQPQHF
CDR3 DNA: TGTGCCAGTAGTCGGGGCACCCGCCAGGGCAATCAGCCCCAGCATTTT
D gene: .
V gene: TRBV19
J gene: TRBJ1-5
clone size: few

CDR3 protein: CASSQDSASNEQFF
CDR3 DNA: TGTGCCAGCAGCCAAGACTCGGCCAGCAATGAGCAGTTCTTC
D gene: .
V gene: TRBV4-2
J gene: TRBJ2-1
clone size: few

CDR3 protein: CAKRQGKGQETQYF
CDR3 DNA: TGTGCCAAGAGACAGGGGAAGGGGCAAGAGACCCAGTACTTC
D gene: TRBD1
V gene: TRBV15
J gene: TRBJ2-5
clone size: .

CDR3 protein: CSAPHTGSYGYTF
CDR3 DNA: TGCAGTGCTCCTCACACAGGGTCCTATGGCTACACCTTC
D gene: .
V gene: TRBV20-1
J gene: TRBJ1-2
clone size: .

CDR3 protein: CAWSPPRRTGGSNEQFF
CDR3 DNA: TGTGCCTGGAGTCCACCCCGAAGAACAGGAGGATCCAATGAGCAGTTCTTC
D gene: .
V gene: TRBV30
J gene: TRBJ2-1
clone size: .

CDR3 protein: CASSYSRPAEKLFF
CDR3 DNA: TGTGCCAGCAGTTACTCACGCCCGGCTGAAAAACTGTTTTTT
D gene: .
V gene: TRBV6-6
J gene: TRBJ1-4
clone size: many

CDR3 protein: CSARETFYEQYF
CDR3 DNA: TGCAGTGCTAGAGAAACATTCTACGAGCAGTACTTC
D gene: .
V gene: TRBV20-1
J gene: TRBJ2-7
clone size: few

CDR3 protein: CASKPTRGGTYNEQFF
CDR3 DNA: TGTGCCAGCAAGCCCACCCGCGGGGGAACCTACAATGAGCAGTTCTTC
D gene: TRBD2
V gene: TRBV2
J gene: TRBJ2-1
clone size: few

CDR3 protein: CSAPTANEQFF
CDR3 DNA: TGCAGTGCGCCGACTGCGAATGAGCAGTTCTTC
D gene: .
V gene: TRBV20-1
J gene: TRBJ2-1
clone size: .

CDR3 protein: CASSRGTVAYEQYF
CDR3 DNA: TGTGCCAGCAGCCGCGGGACGGTAGCCTACGAGCAGTACTTC
D gene: .
V gene: TRBV7-6
J gene: TRBJ2-7
clone size: few

CDR3 protein: CASSPSRRGNGYTF
CDR3 DNA: TGTGCCAGTAGTCCCAGCCGAAGGGGGAACGGCTACACCTTC
D gene: .
V gene: TRBV19
J gene: TRBJ1-2
clone size: many

CDR3 protein: CASSQGGWYGTDTQYF
CDR3 DNA: TGTGCCAGCAGCCAAGGGGGCTGGTACGGCACAGATACGCAGTATTTT
D gene: .
V gene: TRBV3-1
J gene: TRBJ2-3
clone size: .

CDR3 protein: CAISEGSGAKALTQYF
CDR3 DNA: TGTGCCATCAGTGAAGGTTCGGGAGCTAAGGCGTTGACCCAGTACTTC
D gene: .
V gene: TRBV10-3
J gene: TRBJ2-5
clone size: many

CDR3 protein: CASSQHTRDRDSGNTIYF
CDR3 DNA: TGTGCCAGCAGCCAACACACTAGGGACAGGGACTCTGGAAACACCATATATTTT
D gene: TRBD1
V gene: TRBV12-3/TRBV12-4
J gene: TRBJ1-3
clone size: .

CDR3 protein: CASSEDINYGYTF
CDR3 DNA: TGTGCCAGCAGCGAGGACATCAACTATGGCTACACCTTC
D gene: .
V gene: TRBV11-2
J gene: TRBJ1-2
clone size: many

CDR3 protein: CAWRDPDRVPNYGYTF
CDR3 DNA: TGTGCCTGGAGGGATCCGGACAGGGTCCCTAACTATGGCTACACCTTC
D gene: TRBD1
V gene: TRBV30
J gene: TRBJ1-2
clone size: few

CDR3 protein: CASSLGPSSYNEQFF
CDR3 DNA: TGTGCCAGCAGTCTGGGACCGAGCTCCTACAATGAGCAGTTCTTC
D gene: .
V gene: TRBV6-5
J gene: TRBJ2-1
clone size: few

CDR3 protein: CASSSAPSYEQYF
CDR3 DNA: TGTGCCAGCAGCTCCGCCCCTTCCTACGAGCAGTACTTC
D gene: .
V gene: TRBV7-2
J gene: TRBJ2-7
clone size: .

CDR3 protein: CASSPRPDAEAFF
CDR3 DNA: TGTGCCAGCAGCCCCAGGCCGGACGCTGAAGCTTTCTTT
D gene: .
V gene: TRBV11-2
J gene: TRBJ1-1
clone size: many

CDR3 protein: CSARERDSRESNEKLFF
CDR3 DNA: TGCAGTGCTAGAGAGAGAGACTCCAGGGAGTCTAATGAAAAACTGTTTTTT
D gene: .
V gene: TRBV20-1
J gene: TRBJ1-4
clone size: medium-sized

CDR3 protein: CSVAGTSPTDTQYF
CDR3 DNA: TGCAGCGTGGCCGGGACTAGCCCCACAGATACGCAGTATTTT
D gene: TRBD2
V gene: TRBV29-1
J gene: TRBJ2-3
clone size: .

CDR3 protein: CASSLGTGGTEAFF
CDR3 DNA: TGTGCCAGCAGTTTAGGGACAGGGGGCACTGAAGCTTTCTTT
D gene: TRBD1
V gene: TRBV12-3/TRBV12-4
J gene: TRBJ1-1
clone size: medium-sized